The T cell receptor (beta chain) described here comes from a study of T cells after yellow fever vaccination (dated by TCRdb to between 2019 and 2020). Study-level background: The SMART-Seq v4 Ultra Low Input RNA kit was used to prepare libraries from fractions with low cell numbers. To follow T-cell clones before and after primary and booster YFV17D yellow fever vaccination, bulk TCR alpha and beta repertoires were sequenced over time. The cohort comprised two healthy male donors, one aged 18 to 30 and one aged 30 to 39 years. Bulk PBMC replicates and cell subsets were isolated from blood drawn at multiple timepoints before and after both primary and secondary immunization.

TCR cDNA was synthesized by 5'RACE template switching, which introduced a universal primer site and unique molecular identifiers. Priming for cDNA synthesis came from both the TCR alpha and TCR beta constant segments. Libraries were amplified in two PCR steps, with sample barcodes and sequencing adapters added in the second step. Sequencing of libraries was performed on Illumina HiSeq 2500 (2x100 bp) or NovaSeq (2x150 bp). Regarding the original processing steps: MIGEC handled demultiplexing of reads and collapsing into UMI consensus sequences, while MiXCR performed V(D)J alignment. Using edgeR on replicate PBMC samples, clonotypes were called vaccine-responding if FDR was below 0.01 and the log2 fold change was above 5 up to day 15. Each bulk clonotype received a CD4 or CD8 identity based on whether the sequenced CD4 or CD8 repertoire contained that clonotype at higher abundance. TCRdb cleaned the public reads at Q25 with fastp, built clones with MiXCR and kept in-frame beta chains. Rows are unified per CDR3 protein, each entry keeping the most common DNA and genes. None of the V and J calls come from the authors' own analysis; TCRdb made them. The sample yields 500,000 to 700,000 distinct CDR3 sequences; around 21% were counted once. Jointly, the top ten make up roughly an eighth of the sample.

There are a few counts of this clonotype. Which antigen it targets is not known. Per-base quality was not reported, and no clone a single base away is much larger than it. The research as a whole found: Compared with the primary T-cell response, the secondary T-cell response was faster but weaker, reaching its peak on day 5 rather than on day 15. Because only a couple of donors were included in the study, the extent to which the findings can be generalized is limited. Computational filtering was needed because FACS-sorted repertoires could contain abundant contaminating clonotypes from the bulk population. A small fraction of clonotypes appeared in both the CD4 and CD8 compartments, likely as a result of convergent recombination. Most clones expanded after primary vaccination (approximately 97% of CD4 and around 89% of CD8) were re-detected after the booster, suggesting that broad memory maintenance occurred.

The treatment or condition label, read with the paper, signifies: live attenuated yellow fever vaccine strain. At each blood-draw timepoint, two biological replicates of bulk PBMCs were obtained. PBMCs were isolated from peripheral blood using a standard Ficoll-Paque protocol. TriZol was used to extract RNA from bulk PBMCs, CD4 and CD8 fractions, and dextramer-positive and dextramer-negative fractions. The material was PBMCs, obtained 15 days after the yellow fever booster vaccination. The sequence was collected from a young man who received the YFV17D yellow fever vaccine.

The CDR3 protein: CASSYSPLGSYNEQFF. The nucleotide sequence is given as TGTGCCAGCAGTTACTCCCCCCTTGGCTCCTACAATGAGCAGTTCTTC. The chain couples TRBV6-2 or TRBV6-3 to TRBJ2-1, with no confident D gene call. Trimming at the junction amounts to 0 bases on V and 0 bases on J, and the germline ends lie 9 bases apart. Reading the germline V gene gives CDR1 MNHEY and CDR2 SVGEGT. The CDR3 starts with the cysteine, ends with the phenylalanine, and has 16 residues. The sequence is cut down to CDR3 DNA, 48 bases in frame from base 1.